The 31 T cell receptor beta chains below come from one sample, sequenced in a study of regulatory T cells in long-lasting Graves disease. Sample time point: newly diagnosed GD, antithyroid drugs for less than 3 months. From RNA extracted from PBMCs, the TCR library was made. The authors built TCR beta libraries using iRepertoire HTBI primers and Arm-PCR of CDR3 regions. MiXCR was run by TCRdb on the multiplex PCR reads, yielding one entry per CDR3 protein. The data hold about 440,000 distinct CDR3 sequences, with approximately 15% observed a single time. These same records also appear under a second study, on T cells in Graves' hyperthyroidism and ophthalmopathy.

The sequencing used peripheral blood mononuclear cells (PBMCs), collected at new diagnosis, from a patient treated with antithyroid drugs. These receptor sequences come from a woman between 25 and 40 years old with Graves disease.

This clonotype was counted ten times or more. This sequence joins TRBV12-5 and TRBJ2-1; 8 bases align to TRBD2. The CDR3 is made up of 14 amino acids. V dropped 5 bases and J dropped 7; count of bases not matched to a gene: 7. Germline CDR1 reads LGHNT; CDR2 reads FRNRAP. As DNA, the CDR3 is TGTGCTAGTGGTCCCCCCGAGCGGGAGAATGAGCAGTTCTTC. Translated: CASGPPERENEQFF.

This clonotype was observed a few times. The chain employs TRBV29-1 and TRBJ1-2; D is unclear. CDR1 and CDR2 (germline): SQVTM, ANQGSEA. V was shortened by 3 bases and J by 4 bases, with 9 bases between the two germline ends. This CDR3 has 12 amino acids. CDR3 in DNA: TGCAGCGTTGAGAGGCCAGTCTATGGCTACACCTTC. It yields the protein CSVERPVYGYTF.

Notes on this clonotype: Since a much larger clone is just one base distant, this may be a read error. This chain connects TRBV20-1 to TRBJ2-7; the match to TRBD2 covers 7 bases. CDR1 and CDR2 (germline): DFQATT, SNEGSKA (reference sequence). This CDR3 is built from 13 residues. The CDR3 loop reads CGARTSGISEQYF. CDR3 sequence (DNA): TGCGGTGCTCGAACCAGCGGGATCTCCGAGCAGTACTTC.

There are many counts of this clonotype. CDR3 bases: TGTGCCAGCTGGTCTTGGAACAATGAGCAGTTCTTC. Residues: CASWSWNNEQFF. The chain joins TRBV27 to TRBJ2-1; D gene uncertain. The CDR3 has 12 amino acids. Trimming took 8 bases from V and 5 from J, leaving 10 bases between them. Germline V gene lookup returns CDR1 MNHEY and CDR2 SMNVEV (reference sequence).

About this clonotype: A read error may be the cause here, since a much bigger clone is one base away. The rearrangement uses TRBV20-1 and TRBJ2-5, with D perhaps matching TRBD1 or TRBD2 (5 bases each). The CDR3 sequence is 17 residues long. Germline V gene data show CDR1 as DFQATT and CDR2 as SNEGSKA (reference sequence). The CDR3 here is CIADSTPGTVGSETQYF. The CDR3 region has the DNA TGCATTGCTGATTCAACCCCCGGGACCGTTGGTTCGGAGACCCAGTACTTC.

This chain links TRBV24-1 with TRBJ1-3; D gene uncertain. V dropped 4 bases and J dropped 4 bases, with 10 bases sitting between them. The CDR3 is made up of 14 amino acids. Germline CDR1 KGHDR, CDR2 SFDVKD. CDR3 in amino acids: CATSDPGRGNTIYF. For the CDR3, the DNA is TGTGCCACCAGTGACCCCGGCAGGGGAAACACCATATATTTT.

The genes are TRBV5-1 and TRBJ2-1; TRBD1 matches 7 bases. The V gene's germline CDR1 is SGHRS and CDR2 YFSETQ. The V and J ends lost 0 bases and 0 bases, in that order; junction bases with no gene match: 3. This CDR3 has 16 amino acids. The CDR3 region has the DNA TGCGCCAGCAGCTTGGATGGGGACAGCTCCTACAATGAGCAGTTCTTC. Encoded protein: CASSLDGDSSYNEQFF.

The table lists this clonotype with many counts. This chain connects TRBV3-1 to TRBJ2-7, with 12 bases aligning to TRBD2. This CDR3 comprises 15 residues. Germline V gene lookup returns CDR1 LGHDT and CDR2 YNNKEL (reference sequence). Trimming at V came to 6 bases and at J to 2 bases, leaving 5 bases not matched to a gene. This CDR3 is CASSQGLAGTYEQYF. The CDR3, as DNA: TGTGCCAGCAGTCAGGGACTAGCGGGCACCTACGAGCAGTACTTC.

This clonotype was counted many times. The chain uses TRBV18 and TRBJ2-3; the D gene could be TRBD1 or TRBD2 (5 bases each). Trimming took 3 bases from V and 2 from J, leaving 12 bases between them. This CDR3 is built from 15 residues. The V gene's germline CDR1 is KGHSH and CDR2 LQKENI. CDR3 DNA: TGTGCCAGCTCACCGGGGAAGGGGACCACAGATACGCAGTATTTT. It codes for CASSPGKGTTDTQYF.

The gene calls are TRBV11-3 and TRBJ2-4; 8 nucleotides line up with TRBD2. The CDR3 spans 13 residues. V lost 3 bases, J lost 9 bases, and 4 bases stayed unmatched. Per germline, CDR1 SGHNT and CDR2 YENEEA. The CDR3 loop reads CASSLIAGSIQYF. Here the CDR3 DNA reads TGTGCCAGCAGCTTGATAGCGGGATCCATTCAGTACTTC.

CDR3 loop: CASSVAATGSSYEQYF. The CDR3 DNA reads TGTGCCAGCAGCGTAGCAGCGACAGGTTCGTCCTACGAGCAGTACTTC. The chain combines TRBV9 with TRBJ2-7; possibly TRBD1 for D (6 bases). The length of the CDR3 is 16 residues. Per the germline V gene, CDR1 is SGDLS and CDR2 is YYNGEE. Trimming stripped 0 bases from V and 1 base from J, with 14 bases between.

This clonotype occurred many times. Written as DNA, the CDR3 is TGCGCCAGCGGTTCTGGGGGTCCCTACGAGCAGTACTTC. Its translation: CASGSGGPYEQYF. The chain combines TRBV5-1 with TRBJ2-7, with D perhaps assigned TRBD1 or TRBD2 (5 bases each). The V gene lost 7 bases and the J gene lost 2 bases, with 13 bases spanning the gap. The length of the CDR3 is 13 residues. Looked up from germline, CDR1 is SGHRS and CDR2 is YFSETQ. Together with reference TRBV5-1 and TRBJ2-7, the CDR3 gives the full variable domain: KAGVTQTPRYLIKTRGQQVTLSCSPISGHRSVSWYQQTPGQGLQFLFEYFSETQRNKGNFPGRFSGRQFSNSRSEMNVSTLELGDSALYLCASGSGGPYEQYFGPGTRLTVT.

This clonotype has ten or more counts. The rearrangement uses TRBV2 and TRBJ1-1; no clear D. Trimming took 0 bases from V and 4 from J, leaving 15 bases between them. This CDR3 spans 16 amino acids. Germline CDR1 and CDR2: SNHLY and FYNNEI. CDR3 nucleotides: TGTGCCAGCAGTGAAGCGCGGAGGGTCGGAGGCACTGAAGCTTTCTTT. Its protein is CASSEARRVGGTEAFF.

Ten or more counts support this clonotype. Here the CDR3 reads CASSEGQGVTEAFF. For the CDR3, the DNA is TGTGCCAGCAGCGAGGGACAGGGGGTCACTGAAGCTTTCTTT. The V gene is TRBV6-1, the J gene TRBJ1-1, with 11 bases aligning to TRBD1. The CDR3 has 14 residues. Trimming removed 6 bases from V and 4 bases from J; junction bases left unmatched: 4. Germline loops: CDR1 MNHNS, CDR2 SASEGT.

This clonotype was counted ten times or more. The rearrangement links TRBV28 to TRBJ1-6; tentative D call: TRBD1 (5 bases). CDR3 size: 15 residues. The germline CDR1 and CDR2 sequences are MDHEN and SYDVKM. The V gene lost 7 bases and the J gene lost 8 bases, with 18 bases spanning the gap. CDR3 residues: CASTGNSWGYSPLHF. The CDR3 nucleotides read TGTGCCAGCACGGGAAACTCTTGGGGGTATTCACCCCTCCACTTT.

This clonotype occurred once. The V and J genes are TRBV2 and TRBJ1-1; D is unclear. Trimming removed 0 bases at V and 11 bases at J, with 7 bases between. The CDR3 is 11 amino acids. The germline CDR1 and CDR2 sequences are SNHLY and FYNNEI. The CDR3 loop reads CASSEALRAFF. The CDR3 coding sequence is TGTGCCAGCAGTGAAGCCCTTCGGGCTTTCTTT. Combining the CDR3 with reference TRBV2 and TRBJ1-1 gives the whole variable domain EPEVTQTPSHQVTQMGQEVILRCVPISNHLYFYWYRQILGQKVEFLVSFYNNEISEKSEIFDDQFSVERPDGSNFTLKIRSTKLEDSAMYFCASSEALRAFFGQGTRLTVV.

The V call is TRBV13, the J call TRBJ2-2, with TRBD2 matching over 7 bases. The CDR3 contains 17 residues. V gave up 2 bases and J gave up 5 bases; unmatched junction bases: 11. Per germline, CDR1 PRHDT and CDR2 FYEKMQ (reference sequence). CDR3 sequence: CASSLSGLADDTGELFF. CDR3 nucleotide sequence: TGTGCCAGCAGCTTAAGTGGGCTAGCGGATGATACCGGGGAGCTGTTTTTT.

The chain combines TRBV7-3 with TRBJ2-1, with 7 positions matching TRBD1. Germline values: CDR1 SGHTA, CDR2 FQGTGA. Trimming removed 3 bases from V and 4 bases from J; junction bases left unmatched: 3. This CDR3 spans 14 amino acids. CDR3 in DNA: TGTGCCAGCAGCTTGACAGGGCCGTACAATGAGCAGTTCTTC. Amino acid sequence: CASSLTGPYNEQFF.

This clonotype was seen a few times. The DNA of the CDR3 is TGTGCCAGTACTCCCTACAGGGGGTATCAGCCCCAGCATTTT. As protein: CASTPYRGYQPQHF. The chain recombines TRBV19 with TRBJ1-5, with 8 bases aligning to TRBD1. The CDR3 consists of 14 residues. V was clipped by 7 bases and J by 5 bases; unmatched bases: 7. Germline CDR1 LNHDA, CDR2 SQIVND (reference sequence).

The sample holds a few counts of this clonotype. Since no conserved phenylalanine or tryptophan closes the CDR3, a read error is the likely cause. The V call is TRBV20-1, the J call TRBJ2-7; 8 positions agree with TRBD1. The germline CDR1 and CDR2 sequences are DFQATT and SNEGSKA (reference sequence). The CDR3 covers 15 residues. The trim removed 1 base at V and 4 bases at J, leaving 9 bases unmatched. The DNA for the CDR3 is TGCAGTGCTAGAGCCCCGGACAGGGTCGGTTACGAGCAGTACCTC. It codes for CSARAPDRVGYEQYL.

The J gene is TRBJ2-4, the V gene TRBV20-1; 12 bases are a match to TRBD1. This CDR3 has 19 amino acids. Germline V gene lookup returns CDR1 DFQATT and CDR2 SNEGSKA (reference sequence). V lost 0 bases to trimming and J lost 1 base; unmatched junction nucleotides: 10. CDR3 residues: CSARDSNRDRGLAKNIQYF. Written as DNA, the CDR3 is TGCAGTGCTAGAGACTCCAACCGGGACAGGGGGCTCGCCAAAAACATTCAGTACTTC.

V is TRBV4-1 and J is TRBJ1-6; D gene uncertain. The V end was cut by 0 bases, the J end by 2 bases, with 8 bases between. Germline V gene lookup returns CDR1 MGHRA and CDR2 YSYEKL. The CDR3 spans 16 residues. The CDR3 nucleotides are TGCGCCAGCAGCCAAGACCAAGGGCCCTATAATTCACCCCTCCACTTT. It is translated as CASSQDQGPYNSPLHF.

This clonotype was detected many times. The chain uses TRBV6-2 or TRBV6-3 and TRBJ2-7, with TRBD1 matching over 7 bases. Germline CDR1 and CDR2: MNHEY and SVGEGT. The V and J ends lost 2 bases and 2 bases, in that order; junction bases with no gene match: 6. This CDR3 has 15 amino acids. The CDR3 region has the DNA TGTGCCAGCAGTTACCGACGGACAGGAGCCTACGAGCAGTACTTC. This sequence encodes CASSYRRTGAYEQYF.

This clonotype has at least ten counts. This chain links TRBV7-8 with TRBJ2-7; D is undetermined. CDR1 SGHVS and CDR2 FQNEAQ come from the germline V gene. The CDR3 sequence is 13 residues long. V dropped 7 bases and J dropped 3 bases, with 13 bases sitting between them. The CDR3 nucleotides read TGTGCCAGCAAAAATCCAGATGGCTACGAGCAGTACTTC. It is translated as CASKNPDGYEQYF.

This clonotype was seen only a few times. The chain links TRBV12-3 or TRBV12-4 to TRBJ2-7; D gene uncertain. The CDR3 runs to 12 residues. The V gene lost 3 bases and the J gene lost 3 bases, with 6 bases spanning the gap. The CDR3 sequence: CASSLWSYEQYF. CDR3 nucleotide sequence: TGTGCCAGCAGTTTGTGGAGCTACGAGCAGTACTTC.

The genes are TRBV7-9 and TRBJ2-5, with 13 positions matching TRBD2. The V segment lost 1 base and the J segment 3 bases; nucleotides outside the gene matches: 14. The CDR3 contains 20 residues. Germline lookup yields CDR1 SEHNR and CDR2 FQNEAQ (reference sequence). The CDR3 sequence: CASSLGDVGSGTSGKETQYF. In nucleotides, the CDR3 is TGTGCCAGCAGCTTAGGAGATGTCGGGTCGGGGACTAGCGGGAAAGAGACCCAGTACTTC.

This chain joins TRBV6-4 and TRBJ2-2, with unresolved D. The V end was cut by 6 bases, the J end by 4 bases, with 6 bases between. Germline lookup yields CDR1 MRHNA and CDR2 SNTAGT. The CDR3 is made up of 12 amino acids. Written as DNA, the CDR3 is TGTGCCAGCAGCGACCGCACCGGGGAGCTGTTTTTT. This translates into CASSDRTGELFF.

The CDR3 loop is CATPRLAGAIGELFF. The CDR3 DNA reads as TGTGCCACCCCCCGACTAGCGGGAGCGATCGGGGAGCTGTTTTTT. The J gene is TRBJ2-2, the V gene TRBV10-3, with 12 bases fitting TRBD2. The V gene end was trimmed by 10 bases and the J gene end by 7 bases; junction bases not matched to a gene: 10. The CDR3 is 15 residues long. Germline V gene lookup returns CDR1 ENHRY and CDR2 SYGVKD.

This clonotype showed up just a few times. The chain links TRBV25-1 to TRBJ1-2; 8 positions match TRBD1. J gave up 2 bases and V 4 bases, and 6 bases lay outside the gene matches. CDR1 is MGHDK, CDR2 SYGVNS, per germline. The CDR3 consists of 15 residues. The DNA for the CDR3 is TGTGCCAGCAGTGTGACAGGGGAAGCAAACTATGGCTACACCTTC. It encodes CASSVTGEANYGYTF.

This clonotype occurred many times. V usage is TRBV24-1 and J usage is TRBJ2-1, with D tentatively TRBD1 or TRBD2 (6 bases each). Trimming removed 0 bases at V and 4 bases at J, with 36 bases between. This CDR3 contains 24 residues. The germline V gene encodes CDR1 KGHDR and CDR2 SFDVKD. The CDR3 here is CATSDLHEMGLAGEAYTAYNEQFF. The CDR3, as DNA: TGTGCCACCAGTGATTTGCACGAAATGGGACTGGCAGGGGAGGCTTACACCGCTTACAATGAGCAGTTCTTC.

The chain combines TRBV25-1 with TRBJ1-1; D is possibly TRBD1 (5 bases). Germline loops: CDR1 MGHDK, CDR2 SYGVNS. Deletions cut 5 bases from V and 2 bases from J, with 15 bases between. The CDR3 is 15 amino acids. The CDR3 protein is CASSPHRGANTEAFF. For the CDR3, the DNA is TGTGCCAGCAGTCCACACCGAGGGGCTAACACTGAAGCTTTCTTT.